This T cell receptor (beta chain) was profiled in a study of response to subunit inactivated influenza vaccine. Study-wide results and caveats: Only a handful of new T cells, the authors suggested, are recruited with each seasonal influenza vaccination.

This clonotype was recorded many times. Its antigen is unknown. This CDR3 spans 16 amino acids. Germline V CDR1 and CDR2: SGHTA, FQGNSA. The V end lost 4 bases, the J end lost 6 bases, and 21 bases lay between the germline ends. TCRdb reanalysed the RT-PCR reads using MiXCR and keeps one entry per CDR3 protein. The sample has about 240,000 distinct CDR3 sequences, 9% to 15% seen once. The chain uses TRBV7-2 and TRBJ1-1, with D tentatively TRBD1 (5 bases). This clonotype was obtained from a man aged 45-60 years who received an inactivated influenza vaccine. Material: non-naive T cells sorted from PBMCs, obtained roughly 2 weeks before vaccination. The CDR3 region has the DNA TGTGCCAGCAGCTCCGCAGGGCTCCCCTCGGGGCCTGAAGCTTTCTTT. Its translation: CASSSAGLPSGPEAFF.